The sequence of this TCR beta chain was determined in a study of cytomegalovirus exposure and HLA in healthy donors (TCRdb year 2017). For the wider study: According to an earlier analysis of a few hundred of the donors, roughly 180 million T cells yielded approximately 120 million unique TCR beta sequences and around 300 Gb of sequence data. Several DR-DQ haplotypes were handled as single units for association and clustering because linkage in the cohort was strong. To predict cytomegalovirus infection status, the study brought together high-throughput TCR immunosequencing, statistical association of individual TCRs with disease status, and machine learning. Among around 400 genotyped donors of the cohort, an average of approximately 220,000 unique TCR beta nucleotide sequences was sequenced per donor, of which about 18% were non-productive. To study patterns of TCR occurrence, a later analysis re-analyzed previously published TCR beta repertoires from 666 donors and added high-resolution HLA genotyping. In the later analysis, no new phenotypic data were used to find candidate immune exposures; instead, reliance was placed on TCR beta sequences and their occurrence across donors. The number of donors typed differed by locus, with about 629-640 for A, B, C, DRB1 and DQB1, around 520 for DQA1, 600 to 610 for DPA1, and under 490 for DPB1. A later genetic analysis took genome-wide SNP genotypes for about 55% of the 666 donors and used that subset as a discovery cohort. The study used immunosequencing to profile the T cell repertoires of approximately 690 subjects and linked those repertoires to cytomegalovirus serostatus. Every discovery cohort repertoire had been produced on one sequencing platform. Alongside the repertoire data, information on donor age, sex, ethnicity and CMV serostatus was compiled. To decide whether each TCR beta V gene segment behaved as functional or pseudogenic, an earlier analysis of some 570 of the donors relied on high-throughput TCR beta sequencing. Among the approximately 400 genotyped donors, 81% belonged to the genetic ancestry cluster associated with self-reported Caucasian donors. HLA typing covered class I and class II loci at four-digit resolution. The study was designed to test whether signatures of past pathogen exposure could be identified by cataloging public T cell receptors. Besides the first cohort of more than 650 subjects, a separate validation cohort made up of about 120 different subjects was used. An early release that covered more than 550 HLA-typed donors contained approximately 300 gigabases of sequencing data and tens of millions of unique TCR sequences.

Findings and caveats that apply to the study as a whole: Most TCR sequences were seen in very few donors, while some public TCRs were found in many individuals. A later analysis reported that several top co-occurrence clusters appeared linked to parvovirus B19, influenza, CMV and Epstein-Barr virus. Broadly in line with IMGT annotations, most TCR beta V segments showed up in productive rearrangements about 87% or about 30% of the time in an earlier analysis of 450 to 600 of the donors. In a later analysis, most CMV-associated TCR beta chains were found to appear HLA-restricted, with HLA associations seemingly driven largely by CMV exposure. The sequencing pipeline was judged likely to have produced a cluster of highly shared sequence variants as a technical artifact. Presence/absence analyses assumed roughly uniform sequencing depth across donors, an assumption that may not hold. The cohort was sequenced for TCR beta chains only, and without alpha or paired-chain data the features that could be detected were limited. Because HLA typing was missing for some donors at each locus, association tests included only the typed subset. Three of the identified cytomegalovirus-associated TCR beta chains were confirmed in vitro to be specific for cytomegalovirus antigens. According to a later analysis, TCR association rates differed among HLA loci, with DRB1 alleles showing the most associated TCRs and HLA-C alleles showing the fewest. Some IMGT-functional V segments, including TRBV6-2 and TRBV6-3, could not be distinguished by the 87-base-pair reads and were therefore excluded. Linkage disequilibrium might explain the correlated functional status among segregating V segments, but an unknown experimental factor could not be ruled out. About 17 rarely observed V segments, including chromosome 9 orphons, were excluded from the earlier analysis of approximately 600 of the donors because counts were too low. A further reported finding was that TCR beta sequences accurately predicted the HLA-A and HLA-B alleles for most subjects in the first cohort. When HLA alleles, especially DR and DQ, strongly co-occurred, TCR associations were difficult to assign to individual alleles. V-gene and J-gene trimming of TCR beta chains was associated with a missense DCLRE1C variant in a later genetic analysis, and the association was replicated in an independent cohort. Immune exposure information for the cohort was limited to CMV serostatus. According to a later genetic analysis, donors in an Asian-associated ancestry cluster had fewer N-insertions in productive TCRs than the approximately 610-donor mean. In a later analysis, HLA-associated TCR beta chains were found to be more clonally expanded and to have lower generation probabilities than equally common non-associated chains. The authors suggested that the approach could potentially be extended to other disease states and immunological phenotypes. In a later analysis, around 17,000 TCR beta sequences were associated with specific HLA alleles at a false discovery rate of 0.05. The study gave a list of under 200 TCR beta chains associated with cytomegalovirus. In both the original and validation cohorts, the classifier was reported to diagnose cytomegalovirus status with high specificity and sensitivity.

In total, approximately 690 healthy bone marrow donors made up the cohort. Cohort members were all nominally healthy when sampled, although unrecorded immune exposures were likely present. The donor was CMV seropositive and belonged to the group of over 250 seropositive cohort members. A peripheral blood sample was provided by each donor, and peripheral blood mononuclear cells were used for TCR beta sequencing. The Qiagen DNeasy Blood Extraction Kit was used to extract genomic DNA from the blood cell samples. CDR1 and CDR2 were assigned from the germline V gene (reference sequence) as SGHNT and YYREEE. Inclusive of the bounding cysteine and phenylalanine, the CDR3 is 15 residues long. Of all the DNA, just the CDR3 is kept, 45 bases in frame from base 1. V and J lose 1 base and 7 bases, and a span of 14 bases separates them. Library generation was performed with the immunoSEQ multiplex PCR assay. A mixture of 60 forward primers for TCR Vbeta segments and 13 reverse primers for TCR Jbeta segments was used in the multiplex PCR. The CDR3 region of rearranged TCR beta genes was amplified from genomic DNA with a multiplex PCR assay. The Illumina HiSeq System was used to sequence the amplified TCR beta libraries as 87-base-pair reads. The authors' pipeline ran thus. A later analysis tallied some 79 million unique TCR beta chains across the 700 or so repertoires, and about 10 million of those chains were shared by two or more donors. Raw reads were error-corrected and collapsed into unique sequences with a nearest-neighbor algorithm that merged closely related sequences to remove PCR and sequencing errors. Alignment of CDR3 sequences to IMGT reference sequences was used to assign V, D and J gene segments. For a sequence to be retained, a match of at least six nucleotides was required to both a V gene segment and a J gene segment. Rearrangements were classified as productive when the CDR3 lacked stop codons and remained in frame with V and J, and all other rearrangements were classified as non-productive. Following IMGT convention, CDR3 was defined as the stretch from the second conserved V-encoded cysteine up to the conserved J-encoded phenylalanine. In an earlier analysis of roughly 580 of the donors, sequences lacking an unambiguous match to a single V gene segment were excluded. In an earlier analysis of a few hundred of the donors, a V segment was called functional when productive rearrangements were above 56.7%, and segregating when the standard deviation between donors exceeded 5%. A statistical classification framework was built for diagnosing cytomegalovirus status from the catalog of TCR beta chain sequences. V and J gene assignment, in a later analysis, came from comparing TCR nucleotide sequences with IMGT/GENE-DB human TR gene sequences. The TCRdist pipeline was used in a later analysis to assign CDR3 sequences and most-parsimonious VDJ recombination scenarios. In a later analysis, each TCR beta chain was defined by its CDR3 amino acid sequence together with its V-gene family, and reads without a unique V-gene family were excluded. A later analysis removed 600 or so highly shared, low-generation-probability nucleotide sequences to deal with suspected cross-contamination and a sequencing artifact. In a later analysis, a clonal expansion index for each public chain was calculated from normalized within-repertoire ranks of inferred template counts. Generation probabilities in a later analysis came from a VDJ recombination model fitted to out-of-frame rearrangements, and those results were checked against IGoR. In a later analysis, TCR-TCR, TCR-HLA and TCR-CMV co-occurrence was scored with hypergeometric tests, and a repertoire-size bias correction was applied to TCR pairs. False discovery rates were estimated in a later analysis by permuting HLA or CMV assignments 20 times. In a later analysis, co-occurring TCRs were grouped with DBSCAN, and TCRdist sequence similarity was added when clustering was performed within HLA-allele-positive subsets. Repertoires with fewer than 30,000 or more than 120,000 public chains were left out of co-occurrence clustering, as were five repertoires with anomalous nucleotide sharing. Here the immuneACCESS table is served through TCRdb, limited to in-frame sequences with V and J called. Missing clones are a known gap in these copies; in checked studies unresolved V genes cover under half, and the rest lacks a known reason. D and trimming come from the DNA, and the V and J calls and clone size come from that table. The sample data list 200,000 to 250,000 clones, and roughly 82% of these were observed just once. Around 5.4% of the sample comes from the top ten.

Regarding this clone: The antigen this receptor binds is unknown. No base-level quality is on record; no much larger clone is a single base apart.

The material sequenced was PBMCs. The chain was built from TRBV5-4 and TRBJ1-4; possibly the D gene is TRBD1, per 5 matching bases. This receptor was obtained from a woman in her 40s in good health and CMV-seropositive. The CDR3: CASSLNPGRVEKLFF. The DNA sequence is given as TGTGCCAGCAGCTTGAATCCAGGGAGGGTTGAAAAACTGTTTTTT. The entire variable domain, with the stretches around the CDR3 drawn from the reference TRBV5-4 and TRBJ1-4 proteins, is ETGVTQSPTHLIKTRGQQVTLRCSSQSGHNTVSWYQQALGQGPQFIFQYYREEENGRGNFPPRFSGLQFPNYSSELNVNALELDDSALYLCASSLNPGRVEKLFFGSGTQLSVL.